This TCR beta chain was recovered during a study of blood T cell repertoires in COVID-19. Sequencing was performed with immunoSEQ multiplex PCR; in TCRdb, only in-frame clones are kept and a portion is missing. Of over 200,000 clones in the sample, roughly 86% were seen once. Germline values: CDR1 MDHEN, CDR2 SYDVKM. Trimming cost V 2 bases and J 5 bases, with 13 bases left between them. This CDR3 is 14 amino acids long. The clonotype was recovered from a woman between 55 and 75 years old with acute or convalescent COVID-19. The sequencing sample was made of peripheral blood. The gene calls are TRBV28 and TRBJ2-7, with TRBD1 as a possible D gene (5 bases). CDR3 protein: CASSLQGSRNEQYF. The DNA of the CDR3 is TGTGCCAGCAGTTTACAGGGATCTAGGAACGAGCAGTACTTC.